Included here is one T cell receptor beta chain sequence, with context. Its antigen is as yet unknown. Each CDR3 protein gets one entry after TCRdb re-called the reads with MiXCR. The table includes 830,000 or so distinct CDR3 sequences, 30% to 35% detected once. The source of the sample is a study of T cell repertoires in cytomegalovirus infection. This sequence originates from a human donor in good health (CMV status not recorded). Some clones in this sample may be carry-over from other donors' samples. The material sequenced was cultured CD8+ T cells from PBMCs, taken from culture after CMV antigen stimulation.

In nucleotides, the CDR3 is TGTGCCAGCAGTGCCCATCGGGGCCCCAACTCTGGAAACACCATATATTTT. Protein: CASSAHRGPNSGNTIYF. V gene TRBV6-1 combines with J gene TRBJ1-3, with D possibly TRBD1 on 5 matching bases. The V gene's germline CDR1 is MNHNS and CDR2 SASEGT. The CDR3 length is 17 residues. V was clipped by 4 bases and J by 0 bases, with 16 bases between them.